What follows describes a single T cell receptor (beta chain). The target of this receptor is not known. Qualities for individual bases were not recorded, and no much larger clone is one base off. The sample is drawn from a study of glioma-infiltrating T cells after dendritic cell vaccination listed by TCRdb under 2016. With regard to the full study: The cohort included roughly 15 glioblastoma patients drawn from Phase I and II dendritic cell vaccination trials, of whom 9 were newly diagnosed and 6 had recurrent disease. Between the early 2000s and the early 2010s, patients were given autologous tumor lysate-pulsed dendritic cell vaccination. To make the vaccine, monocyte-derived dendritic cells were cultured for about seven days with IL-4 and GM-CSF and then pulsed overnight with autologous tumor lysate. Each patient got three intradermal injections of the dendritic cell vaccine, spaced at biweekly intervals, in the arm below the axilla. In glioblastoma patients vaccinated with dendritic cells, deep sequencing of TCR beta CDR3 regions served to measure the amount of tumor-infiltrating lymphocytes and to compare repertoires between tumor and blood. Survival after dendritic cell vaccination was correlated with TCR sequencing metrics, such as TIL content and the overlap between tumor and blood repertoires. Findings and caveats that apply to the study as a whole: No direct relationship between TCR clonality and survival was found, suggesting that a diverse polyclonal response may matter. The cohort was small and heterogeneous, few patients had complete blood and tumor sets, and even fewer had initial-recurrent tumor pairs. Higher estimated pretreatment TIL content predicted longer time to progression and overall survival after dendritic cell vaccination. The response model built on TCR overlap across three groups was characterized as speculative, with prospective validation still needed.

Patients were selected for having adequate residual fresh-frozen tumor tissue and more than two years of available survival data. Molecular status otherwise varied across the glioblastoma patients, but none of them carried an isocitrate dehydrogenase mutation. PBMC were collected before vaccination, two weeks after the third vaccination, and at tumor progression when it occurred. Genomic DNA was extracted with the Qiagen DNeasy Blood extraction Kit. TCRB CDR3 regions were amplified from 1.5 to 2 ug genomic DNA, or all available DNA if less, using the immunoSEQ assay. For multiplex PCR, 60 forward primers for TCR V beta segments and 13 reverse primers for J beta segments were used. Synthetic control templates were spiked into each sample at limiting dilution to estimate reads per starting template. The Illumina HiSeq System generated sequencing reads of 87 bp. For the original study's pipeline: PCR and sequencing errors were removed by merging closely related sequences with a nearest neighbor algorithm. TCR overlap was defined as the percentage of unique tumor TCR beta sequences that were also found in the peripheral blood of the same patient. Imported from immuneACCESS, the table was reduced by TCRdb to in-frame sequences with V and J called. These copies leave out some clones; in studies compared against another copy, an unresolved V gene accounts for under half, and the cause of the remainder is not known. That table is the source of V, J and clone size, and D and trimming were worked out from the DNA. The sample profile shows around 96,000 clones; roughly three quarters of them were found once. In total, the top ten clones hold roughly 5.6% of the sample.

V sheds 6 bases and J sheds 4 bases, leaving 15 bases between their ends. The CDR3 measures 14 amino acids from cysteine to phenylalanine. The entry retains the CDR3 DNA only, 42 bases that are in frame from base 1. CDR1 and CDR2 are drawn from the germline V gene (reference sequence): SEHNR, FQNEAQ. The TCR originated in a human donor with glioblastoma. This sample comprised blood, obtained before dendritic cell vaccination. Recombination linked TRBV7-9 to TRBJ1-2; TRBD1 is a possible D gene, resting on 6 matching bases. The CDR3 is CASRRTGSGYGYTF. DNA sequence: TGTGCCAGCAGGCGTACAGGGAGTGGCTATGGCTACACCTTC.